This entry concerns a single T cell receptor beta chain. The CDR3 extends over 14 amino acids. The V gene's germline CDR1 is SGHRS and CDR2 YFSETQ. The data are from a study of T cells expressing NK-cell markers. In generating TCR beta cDNA, 5'RACE template switching with UMIs was used. For each CDR3 protein, TCRdb gives one entry from its re-call of the 5' RACE reads, without DNA. Its table lists about 460,000 distinct CDR3 sequences. The clonotype originates from a woman aged 50 to 60 in good health. The gene calls are TRBV5-1 and TRBJ2-1; TCRdb picks TRBD2, but there is no DNA to check that call. Input material: blood T cells: a sorted CD56 or NKG2C T cell subset, CD4+ or CD8+ T cells, or bulk PBMC T cells (not recorded which). The CDR3 loop is CASFSGRASDEQFF.